This TCR beta chain was retrieved from a study of T cell responses to AZD1222 COVID-19 vaccine. Findings of the study overall: Repertoire sampling was restricted to post-peak T cell response timepoints. The CD4 TCRs associated with vaccination extended across spike and predominated at 160-218 and 743-854.

V was shortened by 4 bases and J by 4 bases, with 14 bases between the two germline ends. This CDR3 has 15 residues. Germline V lookup: CDR1 SGHRS, CDR2 YFSETQ. Comment on this clone: What it binds is not known.

Profiling relied on immunoSEQ multiplex PCR, and the TCRdb table lists in-frame clones only, not all of them. Of 70,000 to 100,000 clones listed, around 85% are singletons. The starting material was peripheral blood, obtained 28 days after the second AZD1222 dose. The gene calls are TRBV5-1 and TRBJ2-2, with D perhaps TRBD1 (6 bases). The sequence was obtained from an adult who received the AZD1222 COVID-19 vaccine. The CDR3: CASSPQGLSTGELFF. CDR3 DNA: TGCGCCAGCAGCCCCCAGGGGCTGAGCACCGGGGAGCTGTTTTTT.